The source of this TCR beta chain is a study of regulatory T cells in long-lasting Graves disease (dated by TCRdb to about 2021). Broadly, across the study: Persistent Graves' disease meant more than 5 years of antithyroid drug treatment with TSH receptor autoantibodies that stayed positive. Persistent Graves' disease patients in the clinical cohort had taken antithyroid drugs for roughly 10 years on average. Patients with persistent Graves' disease were compared with patients with newly diagnosed Graves' disease using TCR sequencing and RNA sequencing of peripheral blood. TCR sequencing covered 13 persistent and around 20 newly diagnosed Graves' disease patients, approximately 33 samples in total. The study was conducted in China and was registered as a clinical trial. Paper-wide results and their limitations: Sequencing and analysis were limited to the TCR beta chain. Preferential use of TRBV28, TRBJ1-2 and TRBJ2-5 was observed in persistent disease, whereas TRBV20-1 and TRBJ2-1 were favored in newly diagnosed disease. The authors noted that the small sample size was a limitation that may lower accuracy. Persistent Graves' disease patients showed lower TCR Shannon entropy and fewer highly expanded clones than newly diagnosed patients, suggesting clonal expansion. Peripheral blood alone was examined, since thyroid tissue, which constituted the primary lesion, could not be accessed. Patients with persistent disease shared more public clonotypes (around 2,700) than newly diagnosed patients did (roughly 970).

This clonotype was detected a few times. Its antigen is currently not known. Base qualities were left out, and no much larger clone turns up one base away. The protocol used for the library was multiplex PCR. These reads were obtained on an Illumina HiSeq 4000. CDR3 regions were amplified by Arm-PCR with iRepertoire HTBI primers to construct TCR beta libraries. Gel purification was performed on PCR products prior to sequencing. In the authors' own workflow: Across samples, 60 to 80 TRBV and 14 TRBJ segments were identified and used for gene usage analysis of CDR3 amino acid clonotypes. COPE and FqMerger were used to merge the filtered high-quality paired reads into contigs. BLAST was used to align contigs to IMGT TRBV, TRBD and TRBJ reference genes, with CDR3 defined following IMGT. Highly expanded clones were defined as clonotypes with a frequency above 0.1%. Shannon entropy was used to measure repertoire diversity, and the Gini coefficient was used to measure V-J evenness. Clonotypes shared by more than one individual were considered public. Using fastp at Q25 and MiXCR, TCRdb reprocessed the public reads and kept productive beta chains. Under each unique CDR3 protein, matching rows form one entry showing the most common genes and DNA. The V and J calls shown here were made by TCRdb, not taken from the authors' results. This sample is represented by more than 300,000 distinct CDR3 sequences; roughly 25% of them were singletons. Around 30% of the sample is in the top ten clones.

V is cut by 2 bases and J by 4 bases, and the space between the germline ends is 7 bases. Based on the germline V gene, the CDR1 and CDR2 sequences are SGDLS and YYNGEE. Measured from the cysteine to the phenylalanine, the CDR3 is 13 residues long. CDR3 DNA is the only sequence kept; it has 39 bases, read in frame from the first base. Explained via the paper, the time point label denotes: persistent/refractory GD, antithyroid drugs over 5 years with positive TRAb. For both TCR sequencing and RNA sequencing, RNA was extracted from PBMCs using TRIzol. The diagnosis of Graves' disease followed American Thyroid Association guidelines. The patients came from an endocrinology department in Xi'an, China. Each patient gave 7 to 9.5 milliliters of peripheral blood, collected in an EDTA anticoagulant tube. Ficoll Paque Plus density gradient separation was used to isolate PBMCs, and no further T cell sorting was done. RNA quality was checked with an Agilent 2100 Bioanalyzer and agarose gel, and concentration with a NanoDrop 2000.

The source is a woman aged 40 to 55 with Graves disease. Donor details come from another sample of the same person, matched by shared clones. The sequencing used peripheral blood mononuclear cells (PBMCs), collected when the disease was refractory, from a patient treated with antithyroid drugs. The chain uses TRBV9 and TRBJ1-3, with the D segment identity uncertain. The CDR3: CASSVARGNTIYF. The nucleotide sequence reads TGTGCCAGCAGCGTCGCCCGCGGAAACACCATATATTTT.